The 13 T cell receptor beta chains below all came from one sample that was sequenced in a study of blood T cell repertoires in COVID-19. Assay used: immunoSEQ multiplex PCR; TCRdb lists only in-frame clones, some missing. The table has 150,000 to 200,000 clones, approximately 95% seen once. Sequencing was performed on peripheral blood. These receptors were taken from a woman aged 60-75 years with COVID-19, enrolled during active disease.

This chain joins TRBV5-1 and TRBJ2-1, with 10 nucleotides matching TRBD2. Germline V CDR1 and CDR2: SGHRS, YFSETQ. The CDR3 sequence is 17 residues long. J gave up 1 base and V 4 bases, and 8 bases lay outside the gene matches. CDR3 in DNA: TGCGCCAGCAGCACGGTCATAGCGGGGGGATCCTACAATGAGCAGTTCTTC. This translates into CASSTVIAGGSYNEQFF.

The rearrangement uses TRBV6-5 and TRBJ1-5, with 9 bases fitting TRBD1. The junction had 6 bases not matched to a gene; V was cut back by 6 bases and J by 3 bases. This CDR3 is 15 amino acids long. CDR1 is MNHEY, CDR2 SVGAGI, per germline. Here the CDR3 reads CASSRTGGANQPQHF. The DNA for the CDR3 is TGTGCCAGCAGCCGCACAGGGGGCGCCAATCAGCCCCAGCATTTT.

This chain links TRBV29-1 with TRBJ1-1; the D gene is possibly TRBD1 (5 bases). V lost 7 bases and J lost 4, with 25 bases in between. CDR1 SQVTM and CDR2 ANQGSEA come from the germline V gene. The CDR3 extends over 16 amino acids. CDR3: CSANGGRRGGGTEAFF. The CDR3 bases are TGCAGCGCCAACGGTGGGCGTCGGGGCGGGGGCACTGAAGCTTTCTTT.

The chain employs TRBV3-1 (or the pseudogene TRBV3-2) and TRBJ1-1; D not certain. The CDR3 totals 14 residues. V lost 4 bases and J 9 bases, leaving 18 bases between the germline ends. CDR1 is LGHDT and CDR2 is YNNKEL in the germline V gene (reference sequence). DNA of the CDR3: TGTGCCAGCAGCCTTGCCATTCAGGCGTATCAAGCTTTCTTT. Its translation: CASSLAIQAYQAFF.

This clone came up once. The chain links TRBV11-2 to TRBJ2-1, with 7 positions matching TRBD2. V trimming: 1 base; J trimming: 6 bases; junction bases outside the gene matches: 3. The CDR3 extends over 14 amino acids. CDR1 is SGHAT, CDR2 FQNNGV, per germline. The chain's CDR3 is CASSLAGGLNEQFF. The CDR3 DNA reads TGTGCCAGCAGCTTAGCGGGGGGTCTCAATGAGCAGTTCTTC.

The CDR3 DNA sequence: TGTGCCAGCAGCCAACCCGACAGGGCGTGGCTATTCTATGGCTACACCTTC. Protein sequence: CASSQPDRAWLFYGYTF. V and J are TRBV3-1 (or the pseudogene TRBV3-2) and TRBJ1-2, with 7 bases identical to TRBD1. The CDR3 has 17 residues. CDR1 and CDR2 from the germline V gene are LGHDT and YNNKEL (reference sequence). V dropped 2 bases and J dropped 4; count of bases not matched to a gene: 13.

This clone was seen a few times. The CDR3 DNA reads as TGTGCCAGCAGCTTAGGGGGACAGGTCGAAAAACTGTTTTTT. Amino acids: CASSLGGQVEKLFF. The chain recombines TRBV7-2 with TRBJ1-4; 8 positions agree with TRBD1. The trim removed 1 base at V and 8 bases at J, leaving 3 bases unmatched. The CDR3 extends over 14 amino acids. Germline V gene lookup returns CDR1 SGHTA and CDR2 FQGNSA.

This clone was observed once. J is TRBJ1-3 and V is TRBV5-1; 8 nucleotides align to TRBD1. With 4 bases clipped from V and 7 bases from J, the junction kept 7 bases outside the gene matches. Germline assignment: CDR1 SGHRS and CDR2 YFSETQ. CDR3 size: 14 residues. CDR3 protein: CASSPGDRTNTIYF. The CDR3 bases are TGCGCCAGCAGCCCGGGGGACAGGACGAACACCATATATTTT.

This clone was seen only once. The V call is TRBV15, the J call TRBJ2-5; D is possibly TRBD1 (5 bases). The CDR3 has 18 residues. V lost 3 bases and J lost 2, with 22 bases in between. Germline-derived CDR1 and CDR2 are LNHNV and YYDKDF (reference sequence). The CDR3 bases are TGTGCCACCAGCAGGGAGCAGGGATTAAGGTGGAAACAAGAGACCCAGTACTTC. This gives the protein CATSREQGLRWKQETQYF.

The rearrangement joins TRBV9 to TRBJ1-4; D possibly corresponds to TRBD1 (5 bases). CDR1 is SGDLS and CDR2 is YYNGEE in the germline V gene. This CDR3 region has 14 residues. Trimming stripped 3 bases from V and 6 bases from J, with 12 bases between. CDR3 in DNA: TGTGCCAGCAGCGGCGGGACGGATTATGAAAAACTGTTTTTT. Encoded protein: CASSGGTDYEKLFF.

V is TRBV19 and J is TRBJ1-4; no reliable D call. The length of the CDR3 is 15 residues. V lost 3 bases and J lost 0, with 8 bases in between. Germline V lookup: CDR1 LNHDA, CDR2 SQIVND (reference sequence). In nucleotides, the CDR3 is TGTGCCAGTAGTATTACGCGGTCAACTAATGAAAAACTGTTTTTT. It is translated as CASSITRSTNEKLFF.

The chain uses TRBV5-4 and TRBJ2-2; 10 nucleotides align to TRBD1. Germline V gives CDR1 SGHNT, CDR2 YYREEE (reference sequence). V was pared by 0 bases and J by 7 bases, with 6 bases of the junction left unmatched. The CDR3 runs to 16 residues. The CDR3 DNA reads as TGTGCCAGCAGCTTGGGTGACAGGGGGCTTTTCGGGGAGCTGTTTTTT. This codes for CASSLGDRGLFGELFF.

The chain uses TRBV15 and TRBJ1-4, with 9 bases identical to TRBD1. This CDR3 is built from 16 residues. Unmatched junction bases numbered 10, after V lost 3 bases and J lost 8 bases. CDR1 and CDR2 from the germline V gene are LNHNV and YYDKDF (reference sequence). CDR3 bases: TGTGCCACCAGCAGGAAGGCGGGGACAGGGCACGAAAAACTGTTTTTT. Its protein product is CATSRKAGTGHEKLFF.